A selection of T cell receptor beta chains follows, all from one sample in a study of T-cell memory formation after mild COVID-19. TCRdb reprocessed the 5' RACE reads via MiXCR and lists one record per CDR3 protein. The repertoire holds almost 550,000 distinct CDR3 sequences, with about a fifth as singletons. Material for sequencing was PBMCs or a T cell subset sorted from them (not recorded which). These receptors all stem from an adult woman who had mild COVID-19 (a few samples of this study predate the infection). Cell type and time point are not known. The CDR3 runs from the conserved cysteine through the conserved F or W. The order of the fields is V gene, D gene, clone size, J gene, CDR3 DNA, CDR3 protein. A D gene is named only where the DNA matches it firmly. Clone size is not always given. Where it is, it says once, few, many or a class for expanded clones.

TRBV12-3/TRBV12-4,TRBD1,few,TRBJ2-3,TGTGCCAGCAGCTCAACAGGGGCCCTTGGCACAGATACGCAGTATTTT,CASSSTGALGTDTQYF
TRBV10-3,TRBD2,NA,TRBJ2-1,TGTGCCATCAGTGAGTCGAGCGGGAGGGATTACAATGAGCAGTTCTTC,CAISESSGRDYNEQFF
TRBV5-1,TRBD1,few,TRBJ2-7,TGCGCCAGCAGCTCGGGACAGGCCTTAGACGAGCAGTACTTC,CASSSGQALDEQYF
TRBV7-2,TRBD2,few,TRBJ2-3,TGTGCCAGCAGCTTAGCGGGAGCGGGAGGCGGAGGCACAGATACGCAGTATTTT,CASSLAGAGGGGTDTQYF
TRBV12-3/TRBV12-4,TRBD1,few,TRBJ2-1,TGTGCCAGCCAAGCGGGACAGGGGTTTGAGCAGTTCTTC,CASQAGQGFEQFF
TRBV7-9,NA,few,TRBJ1-2,TGTGCCAGCAGCCCGGGACAAACCAACTATGGCTACACCTTC,CASSPGQTNYGYTF
TRBV5-5,NA,NA,TRBJ2-7,TGTGCCAGCAGCGAGCCCCTAAAAACCTACGAGCAGTACTTC,CASSEPLKTYEQYF
TRBV4-3,NA,NA,TRBJ1-2,TGCGCCAGCAGCCAAGATTTAGGTGGGAGGAACTATGGCTACACCTTC,CASSQDLGGRNYGYTF
TRBV20-1,TRBD1,NA,TRBJ1-1,TGCAGTGCTAAGCAAAGACGGACAGGATCCCACACTGAAGCTTTCTTT,CSAKQRRTGSHTEAFF
TRBV2,TRBD2,few,TRBJ2-1,TGTGCCAGCAGTGAGACTAGCGGGGGGCTAGGGGATGAGCAGTTCTTC,CASSETSGGLGDEQFF
TRBV3-1,NA,NA,TRBJ2-5,TGTGCCAGCAGCCTTCATGGCGGGGAGACCCAGTACTTC,CASSLHGGETQYF
TRBV6-5,TRBD1,many,TRBJ1-2,TGTGCCAGCAGGGACAGGGAGGCGGGCTATGGCTACACCTTC,CASRDREAGYGYTF
TRBV5-1,TRBD2,NA,TRBJ2-3,TGCGCCAGCATGGCGGGAGAGAGCACAGATACGCAGTATTTT,CASMAGESTDTQYF
TRBV15,TRBD1,NA,TRBJ2-1,TGTGCCACCAGCTCTTACCGGGACAGGGGGAGGAATGAGCAGTTCTTC,CATSSYRDRGRNEQFF
TRBV27,NA,NA,TRBJ1-4,TGTGCCAGCAGTACGGACGGGGGCAGCCAGATTAATGAAAAACTGTTTTTT,CASSTDGGSQINEKLFF
TRBV5-1,NA,few,TRBJ2-7,TGCGCCAGCACTGAGGGGGGATCCGTGTACGAGCAGTACTTC,CASTEGGSVYEQYF
TRBV7-9,NA,many,TRBJ2-7,TGTGCCAGCAGCTTAGCAGGGTCCTACGAGCAGTACTTC,CASSLAGSYEQYF
TRBV5-1,NA,NA,TRBJ2-5,TGCGCCAGCAGCTTGGAGGGGGGCCCGCCCTCTGGGACCCAGTACTTC,CASSLEGGPPSGTQYF
TRBV13,NA,NA,TRBJ2-3,TGTGCCAGCAGCTCGCCACAGGGCGAAGGCACAGATACGCAGTATTTT,CASSSPQGEGTDTQYF
TRBV29-1,NA,NA,TRBJ1-1,TGCAGCGTGCACCTGACAGGGAACACTGAAGCTTTCTTT,CSVHLTGNTEAFF
TRBV5-4,NA,NA,TRBJ2-7,TGTGCCAGCAGCTTCCTTTTGAGGGTGGACGAGCAGTACTTC,CASSFLLRVDEQYF
TRBV15,NA,few,TRBJ2-3,TGTGCCACCAGCAGAAGCCGACAGGGAGGTACAGATACGCAGTATTTT,CATSRSRQGGTDTQYF
TRBV27,NA,NA,TRBJ1-5,TGTGCCAGCAGTTTATCGAGGGGGGAGGGCAATCAGCCCCAGCATTTT,CASSLSRGEGNQPQHF
TRBV15,TRBD2,NA,TRBJ2-7,TGTGCCACCGGGGGGACTAGCGGACCCTCCTACGAGCAGTACTTC,CATGGTSGPSYEQYF
TRBV2,TRBD2,NA,TRBJ2-7,TGTGCCAGCATGAGGGAGGGTTACGAGCAGTACTTC,CASMREGYEQYF
TRBV6-5,NA,few,TRBJ2-1,TGTGCCAGCAGTTACTCCGCTAGGGACGGTGAGCAGTTCTTC,CASSYSARDGEQFF
TRBV12-3/TRBV12-4,NA,few,TRBJ1-1,TGTGGCAGCAGTTTGTGGACCACTGAAGCTTTCTTT,CGSSLWTTEAFF